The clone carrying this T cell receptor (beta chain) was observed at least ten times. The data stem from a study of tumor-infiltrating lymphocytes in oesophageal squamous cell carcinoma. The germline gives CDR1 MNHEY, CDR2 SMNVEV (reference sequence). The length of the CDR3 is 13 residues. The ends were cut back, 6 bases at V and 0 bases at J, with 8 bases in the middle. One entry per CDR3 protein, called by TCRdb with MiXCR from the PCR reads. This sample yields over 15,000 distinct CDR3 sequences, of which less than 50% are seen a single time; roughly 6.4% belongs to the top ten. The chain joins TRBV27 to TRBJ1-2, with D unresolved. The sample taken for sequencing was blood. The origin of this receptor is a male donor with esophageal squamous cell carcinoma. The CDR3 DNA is TGTGCCAGCAGAAACAGCCCTAACTATGGCTACACCTTC. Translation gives CASRNSPNYGYTF.